This TCR beta chain originates from a study of cytomegalovirus exposure and HLA in healthy donors. A word on this clone: As yet, its antigen is unknown.

Researchers ran the PCR with 60 Vbeta and 13 Jbeta primers. Assay used: immunoSEQ multiplex PCR; TCRdb lists only in-frame clones, some missing. Of about 180,000 clones in the sample, around 80% were seen once. J gave up 1 base and V 11 bases, and 8 bases lay outside the gene matches. Germline V lookup: CDR1 MRHNA, CDR2 SNTAGT. The CDR3 contains 13 residues. Study-wide results and caveats: Later work found most CMV-associated TCR beta chains apparently HLA-restricted. A missense DCLRE1C variant was associated with V- and J-gene trimming of TCR beta chains in a later analysis, and an independent cohort replicated the association. Being productive about 90% or about 30% of the time was typical of most TCR beta V segments in an earlier analysis.

The clonotype comes from a woman in her forties or fifties in good health and CMV-seronegative. This chain uses TRBV6-4 with TRBJ2-7, with 7 nucleotides matching TRBD1. The sample was PBMCs. The CDR3 loop is CAGKDRKSYEQYF. The CDR3 coding sequence is TGTGCCGGGAAGGACAGGAAATCCTACGAGCAGTACTTC.